This entry lists 16 T cell receptor beta chains sequenced from one sample in a study of shared clonotypes between healthy human individuals. TCRdb's copy holds only in-frame clones and misses some; the assay was immunoSEQ multiplex PCR. The sample holds around 2.5 million clones, approximately 94% seen once. Sequencing used naive CD4+ T cells from PBMCs. As for subset: CD45RA+ positively selected. These receptors all stem from a man between 18 and 35 years old in good health. Some clones in this sample may be carry-over from other donors' samples.

CDR3 nucleotides: TGTGCCAGTAGTACGGAGCGGGAGGGCCCCTACGAGCAGTACTTC. It encodes CASSTEREGPYEQYF. The chain couples TRBV19 to TRBJ2-7; 10 nucleotides agree with TRBD2. V shed 4 bases and J 2 bases; nucleotides not matched to a gene: 5. The CDR3 length is 15 residues. The germline gives CDR1 LNHDA, CDR2 SQIVND (reference sequence).

This clone appeared a few times. The chain employs TRBV7-2 and TRBJ2-7; no clear D gene. V was trimmed by 1 base and J by 3 bases, leaving 13 bases between them. The CDR3 spans 15 residues. In germline, CDR1 is SGHTA, CDR2 FQGNSA. The CDR3 DNA reads TGTGCCAGCAGCTTAGGTGGTGATCCGGTCTACGAGCAGTACTTC. Its protein is CASSLGGDPVYEQYF.

This clone has a handful of counts. The rearrangement uses TRBV7-9 and TRBJ1-1, with a possible D match to TRBD1 (6 bases). V lost 6 bases and J lost 3, with 14 bases in between. Germline CDR1 SEHNR, CDR2 FQNEAQ (reference sequence). The CDR3 length is 14 residues. The CDR3 DNA is TGTGCCAGCAGGGCAGGGGTGGGGGACACTGAAGCTTTCTTT. Residues: CASRAGVGDTEAFF.

The rearrangement joins TRBV4-3 to TRBJ1-2, with 8 bases aligning to TRBD1. The CDR3 consists of 15 residues. Germline V CDR1 and CDR2: LGHNA, YSLEER. The V gene end was trimmed by 2 bases and the J gene end by 3 bases; junction bases not matched to a gene: 5. The CDR3 region is CASSQTTGGDYGYTF. The CDR3, as DNA: TGCGCCAGCAGCCAAACAACAGGGGGTGACTATGGCTACACCTTC.

The chain recombines TRBV9 with TRBJ2-1; 13 nucleotides line up with TRBD2. This CDR3 is built from 18 residues. With 2 bases clipped from V and 3 bases from J, the junction kept 8 bases outside the gene matches. Germline V gives CDR1 SGDLS, CDR2 YYNGEE. CDR3 region: CASSVPGLAGDLYNEQFF. The CDR3, as DNA: TGTGCCAGCAGCGTCCCAGGACTAGCGGGAGACCTCTACAATGAGCAGTTCTTC.

This clone has a handful of counts. This chain uses TRBV7-8 with TRBJ1-4; D possibly corresponds to TRBD1 (5 bases). Germline CDR1 and CDR2: SGHVS and FQNEAQ. Trimming left V 2 bases short and J 6 bases short, with 13 bases between. The CDR3 has 15 amino acids. CDR3 sequence reads: CASSLYRGWDEKLFF. CDR3 coding DNA: TGTGCCAGCAGCTTATATAGGGGTTGGGATGAAAAACTGTTTTTT.

The sample holds one count of this clone. This chain joins TRBV2 and TRBJ2-3; D unclear. CDR1 and CDR2 from the germline V gene are SNHLY and FYNNEI. V lost 4 bases and J 0 bases, leaving 8 bases between the germline ends. The CDR3 runs 14 residues. CDR3 bases: TGTGCCAGCAGTGTAACCTATAGCACAGATACGCAGTATTTT. Protein: CASSVTYSTDTQYF.

In its sample, this clone was seen once. The chain employs TRBV7-2 and TRBJ2-5, with a possible D match to TRBD2 (5 bases). Germline CDR1 SGHTA, CDR2 FQGNSA. This CDR3 region has 15 residues. V lost 5 bases to trimming and J lost 7 bases, with 20 bases between them. CDR3 protein: CASSPPRAPVGTQYF. The CDR3 DNA reads TGTGCCAGCAGCCCCCCGAGGGCCCCCGTGGGGACCCAGTACTTC.

J is TRBJ1-2 and V is TRBV27; D is unclear. The CDR3 is 14 amino acids. Trimming left V 5 bases short and J 8 bases short, with 18 bases between. In germline, CDR1 is MNHEY, CDR2 SMNVEV (reference sequence). The CDR3 is CASSTAPSRPGYTF. The CDR3 nucleotides read TGTGCCAGCAGTACAGCACCATCTCGACCGGGCTACACCTTC.

The chain employs TRBV7-2 and TRBJ2-1; D might be TRBD1 (5 bases). The CDR3 runs 18 residues. CDR1 SGHTA and CDR2 FQGNSA come from the germline V gene. Trimming took off 3 bases at V and 3 bases at J, with 21 bases between the two ends. In nucleotides, the CDR3 is TGTGCCAGCAGCTTTCCCTTCGGCAAGACAGAAAACTACAATGAGCAGTTCTTC. Protein: CASSFPFGKTENYNEQFF.

V usage is TRBV4-3 and J usage is TRBJ1-2; no firm D call. CDR1 and CDR2 (germline): LGHNA, YSLEER. The V end lost 0 bases, the J end lost 2 bases, and 7 bases lay between the germline ends. The CDR3 sequence is 14 residues long. CDR3 nucleotides: TGCGCCAGCAGCCAAGAGATGGGAAACTATGGCTACACCTTC. Translated, it gives CASSQEMGNYGYTF.

The gene calls are TRBV19 and TRBJ2-7; D is unresolved. V was clipped by 2 bases and J by 3 bases, with 14 bases between them. The length of the CDR3 is 15 residues. The germline gives CDR1 LNHDA, CDR2 SQIVND (reference sequence). The CDR3 nucleotides are TGTGCCAGTAGTATATACCTCCTAGGCGGCTACGAGCAGTACTTC. This sequence encodes CASSIYLLGGYEQYF. Based on the CDR3 plus reference TRBV19 and TRBJ2-7, the full variable domain is DGGITQSPKYLFRKEGQNVTLSCEQNLNHDAMYWYRQDPGQGLRLIYYSQIVNDFQKGDIAEGYSVSREKKESFPLTVTSAQKNPTAFYLCASSIYLLGGYEQYFGPGTRLTVT.

The chain uses TRBV5-6 and TRBJ2-5; 7 bases align to TRBD2. The germline gives CDR1 SGHDT, CDR2 YYEEEE. This CDR3 has 15 amino acids. Trimming removed 5 bases from V and 5 bases from J; junction bases left unmatched: 12. In nucleotides, the CDR3 is TGTGCCAGCAGTTCTCAGGGCCGGGGAGGGGAGACCCAGTACTTC. It codes for CASSSQGRGGETQYF. Combining the CDR3 with reference TRBV5-6 and TRBJ2-5 gives the whole variable domain DAGVTQSPTHLIKTRGQQVTLRCSPKSGHDTVSWYQQALGQGPQFIFQYYEEEERQRGNFPDRFSGHQFPNYSSELNVNALLLGDSALYLCASSSQGRGGETQYFGPGTRLLVL.

J is TRBJ2-2 and V is TRBV29-1; D is perhaps TRBD1 or TRBD2 (5 bases each). V lost 4 bases and J lost 2, with 8 bases in between. CDR1 is SQVTM and CDR2 is ANQGSEA in the germline V gene. This CDR3 has 13 residues. For the CDR3, the DNA is TGCAGCGTTGGGGACGGTAACACCGGGGAGCTGTTTTTT. It encodes CSVGDGNTGELFF.

The chain uses TRBV28 and TRBJ2-6; D is possibly TRBD1 (5 bases). Germline V gene data show CDR1 as MDHEN and CDR2 as SYDVKM. Trimming left V 6 bases short and J 0 bases short, with 12 bases between. CDR3 length: 16 amino acids. Here the CDR3 DNA reads TGTGCCAGCAGCTCTACAGGCTACTCTGGGGCCAACGTCCTGACTTTC. Translation: CASSSTGYSGANVLTF.

V is TRBV5-1 and J is TRBJ2-1; 7 nucleotides agree with TRBD2. Trimming cost V 4 bases and J 4 bases; bases outside gene matches: 11. From germline, CDR1 is SGHRS and CDR2 YFSETQ. This CDR3 has 16 residues. The CDR3 DNA sequence: TGCGCCAGCAGCCGGACCGCGGGAGTGGCTTACAATGAGCAGTTCTTC. This encodes CASSRTAGVAYNEQFF.